The present T cell receptor beta chain was sequenced within a study of OX40 agonist ivuxolimab in advanced cancers. About the study as a whole: The costimulatory receptor OX40 (CD134) was targeted by ivuxolimab, a fully human IgG2 agonistic monoclonal antibody. Intravenous ivuxolimab was administered to patients every 2 weeks at six dose levels: 0.01, 0.1, 0.3, 1.5, 3 and 10 mg/kg. Among the 52 dose-escalation patients, around 20 had hepatocellular carcinoma, approximately 15 melanoma, 9 renal cell carcinoma and 9 head and neck cancer. The dose-escalation cohort was 82.7% male with a mean age of roughly 60 years, ranging from about 23 to 85. Prior anti-PD-1, anti-PD-L1 or anti-CTLA-4 therapy was permitted, and checkpoint inhibitors had been received by roughly 42% of dose-escalation patients. Three dose-escalation patients achieved partial responses, one with hepatocellular carcinoma and two with cutaneous melanoma. Peripheral TCRbeta sequencing aimed to test whether ivuxolimab altered TCR sequence diversity and caused clonal T-cell expansion. The paper reports the monotherapy dose-escalation portion (N of about 54 patients) of the phase I ivuxolimab trial. Study-level results and caveats: After ivuxolimab, more expanded clones were found on average in CD8+ T cells than in CD4+ T cells. In partial responders in the 0.1-3.0 mg/kg groups, normalized peripheral clonal expansion was found to be among the lowest, especially among CD8+ T cells. Clonal expansion of both CD4+ and CD8+ blood T cells was observed from baseline to week 6 at doses 0.1 to 3.0 mg/kg. Low levels of normalized T-cell clonal expansion were also seen in some nonresponding patients. The antigen specificity of the peripheral T cells that underwent clonal expansion was not determined.

A note on this clone: Its target antigen remains unknown. Nothing much larger sits one base from this clone, and base qualities are not available.

Genomic DNA was isolated from the sorted cells so that the TCRbeta CDR3 region could be sequenced. TCRbeta CDR3 regions were sequenced using the immunoSEQ Assay. Not all clones reach the TCRdb copy of this immuneACCESS table, which keeps in-frame sequences only. Checked studies attribute under half of the gap to unresolved V genes and leave the rest unexplained. The sample data list some 50,000 clones, and 75% to 85% of these were observed just once. 3.1% of the sample is taken by the ten largest. From cysteine to phenylalanine, the CDR3 is 14 amino acids long. Only the CDR3 part of the read is kept: 42 bases, read in frame from the first base. Via the germline V gene (reference sequence), CDR1 is LNHNV and CDR2 YYDKDF. Trimming costs V 0 bases and J 6 bases, and their ends lie 9 bases apart. Patients with a history of autoimmune disease or receiving systemic immunosuppression were excluded from the trial. In every dose cohort, peripheral blood was drawn for TCR sequencing at baseline, cycle 4 day 1, and cycle 7 day 1. Samples came from an open-label, multicenter, first-in-human phase I dose-escalation trial of ivuxolimab. Adults with locally advanced or metastatic head and neck squamous cell, hepatocellular, melanoma or renal cell carcinoma were enrolled in the trial. CD4+ and CD8+ T cells were sorted separately from peripheral blood before TCR sequencing.

The clonotype was recovered from an adult with an advanced solid tumor such as melanoma, head and neck, liver or kidney cancer. The input for sequencing was CD4+ or CD8+ T cells sorted from blood, taken in a trial of the OX40 agonist ivuxolimab. The rearrangement combines TRBV15 with TRBJ2-1; no confident D gene assignment can be made. For the CDR3, the sequence is CATSRDNAGNEQFF. The bases are TGTGCCACCAGCAGAGATAACGCAGGCAATGAGCAGTTCTTC.